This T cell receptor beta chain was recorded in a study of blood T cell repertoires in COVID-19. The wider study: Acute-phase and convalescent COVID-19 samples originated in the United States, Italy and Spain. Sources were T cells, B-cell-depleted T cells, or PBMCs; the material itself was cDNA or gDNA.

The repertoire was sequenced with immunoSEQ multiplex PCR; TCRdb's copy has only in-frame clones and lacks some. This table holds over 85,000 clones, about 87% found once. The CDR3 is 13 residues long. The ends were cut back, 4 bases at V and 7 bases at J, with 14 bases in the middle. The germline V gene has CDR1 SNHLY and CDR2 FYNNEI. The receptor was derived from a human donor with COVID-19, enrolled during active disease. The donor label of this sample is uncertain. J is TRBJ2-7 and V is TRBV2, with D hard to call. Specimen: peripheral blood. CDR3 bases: TGTGCCAGCAGTGGGGTTGGCGACGGGGAGCAGTACTTC. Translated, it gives CASSGVGDGEQYF.